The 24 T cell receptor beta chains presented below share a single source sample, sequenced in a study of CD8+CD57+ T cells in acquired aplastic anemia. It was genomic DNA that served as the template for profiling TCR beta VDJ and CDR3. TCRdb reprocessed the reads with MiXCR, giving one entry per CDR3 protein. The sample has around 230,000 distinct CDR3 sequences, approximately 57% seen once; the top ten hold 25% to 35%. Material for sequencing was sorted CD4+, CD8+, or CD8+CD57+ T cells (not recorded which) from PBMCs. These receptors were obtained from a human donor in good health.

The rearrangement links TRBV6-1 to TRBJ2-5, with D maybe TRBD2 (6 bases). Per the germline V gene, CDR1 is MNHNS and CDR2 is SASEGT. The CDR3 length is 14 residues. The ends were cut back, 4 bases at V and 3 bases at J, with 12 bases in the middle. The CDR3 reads CASSAGGRKETQYF. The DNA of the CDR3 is TGTGCCAGCAGTGCCGGGGGAAGGAAAGAGACCCAGTACTTC.

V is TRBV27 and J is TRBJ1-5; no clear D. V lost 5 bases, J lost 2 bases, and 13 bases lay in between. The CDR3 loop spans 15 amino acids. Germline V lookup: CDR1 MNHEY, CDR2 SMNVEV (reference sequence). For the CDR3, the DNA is TGTGCCAGCAGTCTTCTGGGGAGTGGCAATCAGCCCCAGCATTTT. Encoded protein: CASSLLGSGNQPQHF.

CDR3 DNA sequence: TGTGCCAGCAGCTTAGCGGGGTTGGGCAATGAGCAGTTCTTC. This encodes CASSLAGLGNEQFF. This chain joins TRBV7-2 and TRBJ2-1, with D uncertain. The CDR3 consists of 14 residues. With 0 bases removed from V and 6 bases from J, the gap between germline ends came to 9 bases. Germline loops: CDR1 SGHTA, CDR2 FQGNSA.

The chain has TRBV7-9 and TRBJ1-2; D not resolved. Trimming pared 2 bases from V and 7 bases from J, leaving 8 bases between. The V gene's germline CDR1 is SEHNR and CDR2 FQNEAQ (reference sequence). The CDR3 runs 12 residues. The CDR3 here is CASSLRPAGYTF. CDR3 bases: TGTGCCAGCAGCTTACGGCCGGCTGGCTACACCTTC.

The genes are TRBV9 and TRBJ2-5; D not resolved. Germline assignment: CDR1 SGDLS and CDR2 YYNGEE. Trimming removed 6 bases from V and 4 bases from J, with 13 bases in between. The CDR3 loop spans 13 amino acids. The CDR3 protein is CASKRLDGETQYF. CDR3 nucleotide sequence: TGTGCCAGCAAACGACTTGACGGAGAGACCCAGTACTTC.

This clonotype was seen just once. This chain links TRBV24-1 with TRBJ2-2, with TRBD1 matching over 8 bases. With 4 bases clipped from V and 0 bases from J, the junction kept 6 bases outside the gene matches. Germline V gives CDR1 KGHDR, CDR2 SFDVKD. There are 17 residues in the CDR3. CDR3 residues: CATSDWTGFANTGELFF. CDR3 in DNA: TGTGCCACCAGTGACTGGACAGGGTTCGCGAACACCGGGGAGCTGTTTTTT.

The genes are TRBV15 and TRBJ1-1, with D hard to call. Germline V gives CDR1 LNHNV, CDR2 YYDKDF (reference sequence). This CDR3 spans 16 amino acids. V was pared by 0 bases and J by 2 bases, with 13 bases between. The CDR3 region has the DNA TGTGCCACCAGCAGAGATCTTGCAGCTAAAAACACTGAAGCTTTCTTT. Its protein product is CATSRDLAAKNTEAFF.

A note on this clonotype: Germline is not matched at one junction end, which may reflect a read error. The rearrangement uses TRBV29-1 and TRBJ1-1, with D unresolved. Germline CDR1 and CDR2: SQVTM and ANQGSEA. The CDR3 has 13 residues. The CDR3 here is CRVKTSLNTEAFF. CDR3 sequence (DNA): TGCCGCGTCAAGACATCGTTGAACACTGAAGCTTTCTTT.

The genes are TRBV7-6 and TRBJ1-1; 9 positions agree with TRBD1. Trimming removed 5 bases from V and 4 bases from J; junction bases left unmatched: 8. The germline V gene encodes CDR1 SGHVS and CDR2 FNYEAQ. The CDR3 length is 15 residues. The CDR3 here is CASSEQGAQSTEAFF. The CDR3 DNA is TGTGCCAGCAGCGAACAGGGGGCGCAGAGCACTGAAGCTTTCTTT. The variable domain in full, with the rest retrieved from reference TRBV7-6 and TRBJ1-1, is GAGVSQSPRYKVTKRGQDVALRCDPISGHVSLYWYRQALGQGPEFLTYFNYEAQQDKSGLPNDRFSAERPEGSISTLTIQRTEQRDSAMYRCASSEQGAQSTEAFFGQGTRLTVV.

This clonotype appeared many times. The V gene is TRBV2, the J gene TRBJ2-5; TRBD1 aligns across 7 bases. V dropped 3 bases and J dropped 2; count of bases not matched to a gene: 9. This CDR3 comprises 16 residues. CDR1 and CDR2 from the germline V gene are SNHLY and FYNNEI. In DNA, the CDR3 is TGTGCCAGCAGTGAGGCTAGACAGGGCGGACAAGAGACCCAGTACTTC. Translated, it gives CASSEARQGGQETQYF.

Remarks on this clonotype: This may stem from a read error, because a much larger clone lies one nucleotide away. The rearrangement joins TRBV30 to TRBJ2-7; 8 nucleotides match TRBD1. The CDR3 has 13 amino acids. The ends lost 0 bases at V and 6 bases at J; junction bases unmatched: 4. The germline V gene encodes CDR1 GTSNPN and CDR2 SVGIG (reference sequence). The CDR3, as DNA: TGTGCCTGGAGTGTATTGGACAGGGTCGAGCAGTACTTC. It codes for CAWSVLDRVEQYF.

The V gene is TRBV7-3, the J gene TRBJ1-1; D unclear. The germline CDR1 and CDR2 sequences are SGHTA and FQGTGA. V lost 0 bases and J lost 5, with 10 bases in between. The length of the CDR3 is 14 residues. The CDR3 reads CASSLTGSGTEAFF. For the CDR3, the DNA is TGTGCCAGCAGCTTAACAGGGTCCGGTACTGAAGCTTTCTTT. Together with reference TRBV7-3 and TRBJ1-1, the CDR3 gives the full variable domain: GAGVSQTPSNKVTEKGKYVELRCDPISGHTALYWYRQSLGQGPEFLIYFQGTGAADDSGLPNDRFFAVRPEGSVSTLKIQRTERGDSAVYLCASSLTGSGTEAFFGQGTRLTVV.

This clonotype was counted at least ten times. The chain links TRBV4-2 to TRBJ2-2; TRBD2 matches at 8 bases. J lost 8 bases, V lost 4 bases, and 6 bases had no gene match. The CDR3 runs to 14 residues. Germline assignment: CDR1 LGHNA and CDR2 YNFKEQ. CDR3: CASSPDGGVGELFF. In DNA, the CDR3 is TGTGCCAGCAGCCCCGACGGGGGGGTAGGGGAGCTGTTTTTT.

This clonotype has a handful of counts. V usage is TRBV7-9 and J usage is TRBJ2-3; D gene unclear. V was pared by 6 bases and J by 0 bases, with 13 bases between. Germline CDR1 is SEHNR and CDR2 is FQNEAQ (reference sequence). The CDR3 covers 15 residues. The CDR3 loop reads CASSPGGSSTDTQYF. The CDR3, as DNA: TGTGCCAGCAGTCCCGGTGGAAGCAGCACAGATACGCAGTATTTT.

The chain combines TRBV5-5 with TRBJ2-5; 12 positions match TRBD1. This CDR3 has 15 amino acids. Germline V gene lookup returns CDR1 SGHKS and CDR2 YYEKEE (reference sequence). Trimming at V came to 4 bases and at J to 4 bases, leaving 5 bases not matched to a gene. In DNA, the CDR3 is TGTGCCAGCAGCCGTGGGACAGGGGGCGCAGAGACCCAGTACTTC. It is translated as CASSRGTGGAETQYF.

The CDR3 DNA reads TGTGCCAGCAGCTTACTCCGGGATCCAGAGCCCTATAATTCACCCCTCCACTTT. Protein: CASSLLRDPEPYNSPLHF. The chain combines TRBV7-6 with TRBJ1-6, with D unresolved. Germline V gene data show CDR1 as SGHVS and CDR2 as FNYEAQ. The CDR3 loop spans 18 amino acids. Trimming took 2 bases from V and 2 from J, leaving 16 bases between them.

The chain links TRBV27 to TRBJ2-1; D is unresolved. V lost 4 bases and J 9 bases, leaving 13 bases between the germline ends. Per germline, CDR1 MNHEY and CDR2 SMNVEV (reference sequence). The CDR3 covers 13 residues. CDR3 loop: CASSSTLTPEQFF. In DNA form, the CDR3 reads TGTGCCAGCAGTTCCACGCTGACTCCTGAGCAGTTCTTC.

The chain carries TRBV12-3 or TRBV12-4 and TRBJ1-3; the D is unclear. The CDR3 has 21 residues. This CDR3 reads CASGLSISILSQRSSGNTIYF. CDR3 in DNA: TGTGCTAGTGGTTTGTCTATTTCCATCCTCTCCCAACGTTCCTCTGGAAACACCATATATTTT.

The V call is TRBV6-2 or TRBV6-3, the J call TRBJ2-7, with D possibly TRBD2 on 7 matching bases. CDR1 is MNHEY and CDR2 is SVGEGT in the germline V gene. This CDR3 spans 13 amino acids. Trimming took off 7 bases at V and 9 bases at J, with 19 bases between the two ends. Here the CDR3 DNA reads TGTGCCAGCATCTCATCCACAGGGAGGGCGCAGTACTTC. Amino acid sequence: CASISSTGRAQYF.

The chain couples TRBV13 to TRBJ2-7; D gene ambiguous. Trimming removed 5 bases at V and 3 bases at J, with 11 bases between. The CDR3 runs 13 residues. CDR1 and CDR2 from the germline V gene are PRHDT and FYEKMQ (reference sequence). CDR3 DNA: TGTGCCAGCAGCCCCCCCCAGGTCTACGAGCAGTACTTC. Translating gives CASSPPQVYEQYF.

CDR3: CATSRGTDASYEQYF. The CDR3 DNA is TGTGCCACCAGCAGAGGGACAGACGCCTCCTACGAGCAGTACTTC. The V and J genes are TRBV15 and TRBJ2-7; tentative D call: TRBD1 (6 bases). The germline V gene has CDR1 LNHNV and CDR2 YYDKDF (reference sequence). V lost 1 base and J 0 bases, leaving 10 bases between the germline ends. This CDR3 is 15 amino acids long.

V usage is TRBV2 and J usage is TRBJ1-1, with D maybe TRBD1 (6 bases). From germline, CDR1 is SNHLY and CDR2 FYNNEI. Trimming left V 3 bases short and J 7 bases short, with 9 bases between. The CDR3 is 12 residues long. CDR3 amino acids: CASSDWTVEAFF. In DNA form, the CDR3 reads TGTGCCAGCAGTGACTGGACAGTTGAAGCTTTCTTT.

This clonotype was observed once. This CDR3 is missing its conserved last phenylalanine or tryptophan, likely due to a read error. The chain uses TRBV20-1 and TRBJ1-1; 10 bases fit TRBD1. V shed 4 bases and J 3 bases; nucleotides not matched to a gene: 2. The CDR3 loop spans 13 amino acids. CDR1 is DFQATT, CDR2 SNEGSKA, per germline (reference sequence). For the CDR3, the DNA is TGCAGTGCTAAGGGACAGGGGCACACTGAAGCTTTCTGT. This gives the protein CSAKGQGHTEAFC.

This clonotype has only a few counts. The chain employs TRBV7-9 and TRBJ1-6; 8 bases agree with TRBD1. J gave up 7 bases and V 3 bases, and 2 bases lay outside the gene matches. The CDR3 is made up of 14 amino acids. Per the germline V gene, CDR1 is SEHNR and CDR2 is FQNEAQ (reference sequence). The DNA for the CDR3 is TGTGCCAGCAGCTTGGGACAGGTGAATTCACCCCTCCACTTT. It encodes CASSLGQVNSPLHF. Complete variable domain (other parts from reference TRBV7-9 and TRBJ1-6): DTGVSQNPRHKITKRGQNVTFRCDPISEHNRLYWYRQTLGQGPEFLTYFQNEAQLEKSRLLSDRFSAERPKGSFSTLEIQRTEQGDSAMYLCASSLGQVNSPLHFGNGTRLTVT.